This T cell receptor (beta chain) was sequenced for a study of blood T cell repertoires in COVID-19. Turning to the study itself: The samples span acute and convalescent COVID-19 from the United States, Italy and Spain. T cells, B-cell-depleted T cells, or PBMCs provided the cDNA or gDNA that served as material.

The CDR3 totals 15 residues. Trimming pared 5 bases from V and 0 bases from J, leaving 13 bases between. Looked up from germline, CDR1 is SEHNR and CDR2 is FQNEAQ (reference sequence). Original methodology: Reference gene primers were amplified, and this amplification served to estimate nucleated cell counts. Measured with immunoSEQ multiplex PCR; TCRdb has only the in-frame clones, and not every one. V and J calls and clone size come straight from that table; D and trimming were deduced from the DNA. The table includes over 200,000 clones, around 88% detected once. This clone was picked up a small number of times.

This receptor was taken from a man younger than 35 with active or convalescent COVID-19. Specimen: peripheral blood. The chain is built from TRBV7-9 and TRBJ1-1; D gene unclear. The CDR3 DNA is TGTGCCAGCAGCCAAACCAGCGTCATGAACACTGAAGCTTTCTTT. Protein sequence: CASSQTSVMNTEAFF.